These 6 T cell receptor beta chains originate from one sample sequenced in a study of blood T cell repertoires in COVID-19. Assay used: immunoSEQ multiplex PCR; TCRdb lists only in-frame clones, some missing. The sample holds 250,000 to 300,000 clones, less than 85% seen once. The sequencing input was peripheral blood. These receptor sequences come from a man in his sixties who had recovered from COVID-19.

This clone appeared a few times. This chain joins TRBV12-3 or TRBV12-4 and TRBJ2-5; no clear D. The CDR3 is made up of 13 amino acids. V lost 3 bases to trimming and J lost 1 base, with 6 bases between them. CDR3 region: CASSFTAQETQYF. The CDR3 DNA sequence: TGTGCCAGCAGTTTTACAGCCCAAGAGACCCAGTACTTC.

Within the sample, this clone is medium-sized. The CDR3 here is CASSPVGRVHEQYF. CDR3 nucleotide sequence: TGTGCCAGCAGCCCCGTTGGGCGGGTCCACGAGCAGTACTTC. This rearrangement joins TRBV9 to TRBJ2-7; a possible D gene is TRBD2 (5 bases). CDR1 is SGDLS and CDR2 is YYNGEE in the germline V gene. Trimming cost V 4 bases and J 5 bases, with 16 bases left between them. The CDR3 loop spans 14 amino acids.

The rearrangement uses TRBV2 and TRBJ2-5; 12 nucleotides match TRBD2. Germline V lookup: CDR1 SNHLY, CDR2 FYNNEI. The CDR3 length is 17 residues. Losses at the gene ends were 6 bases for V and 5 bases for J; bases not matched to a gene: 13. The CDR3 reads CASRDPSLAGGWETQYF. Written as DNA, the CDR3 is TGTGCCAGCAGGGACCCTTCGCTAGCGGGAGGGTGGGAGACCCAGTACTTC.

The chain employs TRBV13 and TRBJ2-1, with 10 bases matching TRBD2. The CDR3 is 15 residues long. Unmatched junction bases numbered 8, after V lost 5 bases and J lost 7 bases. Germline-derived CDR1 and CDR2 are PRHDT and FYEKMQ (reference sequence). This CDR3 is CASSTAGGPGNEQFF. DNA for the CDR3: TGTGCCAGCAGCACAGCGGGAGGGCCGGGGAATGAGCAGTTCTTC.

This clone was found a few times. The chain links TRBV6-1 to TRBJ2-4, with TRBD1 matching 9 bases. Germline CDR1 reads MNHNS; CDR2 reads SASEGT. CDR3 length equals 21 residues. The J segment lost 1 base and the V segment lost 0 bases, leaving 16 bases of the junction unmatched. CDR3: CASSEAPPGQGLLVAKNIQYF. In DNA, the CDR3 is TGTGCCAGCAGTGAAGCCCCGCCGGGACAGGGTTTGTTGGTGGCCAAAAACATTCAGTACTTC.

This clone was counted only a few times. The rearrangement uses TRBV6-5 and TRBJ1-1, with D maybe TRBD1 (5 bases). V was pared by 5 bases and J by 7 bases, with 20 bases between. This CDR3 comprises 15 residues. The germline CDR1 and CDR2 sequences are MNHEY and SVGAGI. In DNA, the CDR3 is TGTGCCAGCAGTCCCTACCGACAGAGGTCGGGTGAAGCTTTCTTT. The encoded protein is CASSPYRQRSGEAFF.